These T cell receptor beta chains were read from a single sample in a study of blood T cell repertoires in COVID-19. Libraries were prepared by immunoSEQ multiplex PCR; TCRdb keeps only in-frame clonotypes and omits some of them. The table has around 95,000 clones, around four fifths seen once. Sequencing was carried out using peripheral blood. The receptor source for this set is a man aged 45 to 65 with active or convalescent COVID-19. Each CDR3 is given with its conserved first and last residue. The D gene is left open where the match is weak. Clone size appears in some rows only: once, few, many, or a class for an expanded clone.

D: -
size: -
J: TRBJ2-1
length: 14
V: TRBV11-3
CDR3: CASSLRVQVYEQFF
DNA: TGTGCCAGCAGCTTACGAGTACAGGTTTATGAGCAGTTCTTC

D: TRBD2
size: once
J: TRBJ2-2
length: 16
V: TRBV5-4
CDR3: CASSESGRIGTGELFF
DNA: TGTGCCAGCAGCGAAAGCGGGAGGATAGGCACCGGGGAGCTGTTTTTT

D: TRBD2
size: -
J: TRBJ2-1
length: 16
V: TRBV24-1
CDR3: CATSDASSGPNNEQFF
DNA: TGTGCCACCAGTGATGCGTCTAGCGGACCAAACAATGAGCAGTTCTTC

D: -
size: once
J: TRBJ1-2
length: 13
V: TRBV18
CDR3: CASSPPDSSGYTF
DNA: TGTGCCAGCTCACCCCCGGACTCGTCTGGCTACACCTTC

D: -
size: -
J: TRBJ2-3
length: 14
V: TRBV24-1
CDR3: CATSSQGHTDTQYF
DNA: TGTGCCACCTCCTCTCAGGGGCACACAGATACGCAGTATTTT

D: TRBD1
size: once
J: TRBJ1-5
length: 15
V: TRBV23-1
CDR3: CASSQSQGANQPQHF
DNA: TGCGCCAGCAGTCAATCGCAGGGGGCGAATCAGCCCCAGCATTTT

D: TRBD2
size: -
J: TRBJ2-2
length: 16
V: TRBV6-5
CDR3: CASSFLLAGMTGELFF
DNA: TGTGCCAGCAGTTTCCTCCTAGCGGGAATGACCGGGGAGCTGTTTTTT

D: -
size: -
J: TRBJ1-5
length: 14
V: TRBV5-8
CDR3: CASSDGTPNQPQHF
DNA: TGTGCCAGCAGCGACGGGACACCAAATCAGCCCCAGCATTTT

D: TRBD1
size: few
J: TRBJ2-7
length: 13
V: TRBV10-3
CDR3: CAITHGQGGEQYF
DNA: TGTGCCATCACCCACGGACAGGGTGGCGAGCAGTACTTC

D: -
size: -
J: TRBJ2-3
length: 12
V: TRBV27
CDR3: CASGGMTDTQYF
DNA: TGTGCCAGCGGAGGGATGACAGATACGCAGTATTTT

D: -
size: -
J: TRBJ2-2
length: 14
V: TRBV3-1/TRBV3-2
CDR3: CASSLREGTGELFF
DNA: TGTGCCAGCAGTCTACGCGAGGGCACCGGGGAGCTGTTTTTT

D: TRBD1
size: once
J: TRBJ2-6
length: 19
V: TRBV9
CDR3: CASSLSGRTGFSGANVLTF
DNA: TGTGCCAGCAGCTTAAGTGGCCGGACAGGGTTCTCTGGGGCCAACGTCCTGACTTTC

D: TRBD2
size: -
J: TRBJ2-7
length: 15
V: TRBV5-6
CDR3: CASSPRALADYEQYF
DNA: TGTGCCAGCAGCCCCCGGGCGCTAGCGGATTACGAGCAGTACTTC

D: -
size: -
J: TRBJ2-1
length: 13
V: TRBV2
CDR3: CASSPFVNGEQFF
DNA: TGTGCCAGCAGTCCGTTCGTTAACGGTGAGCAGTTCTTC

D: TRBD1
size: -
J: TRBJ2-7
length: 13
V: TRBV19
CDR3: CASKVQGTNEQYF
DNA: TGTGCCAGTAAAGTACAGGGGACCAACGAGCAGTACTTC

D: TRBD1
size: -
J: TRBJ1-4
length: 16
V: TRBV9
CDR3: CASSVAAQGRYEKLFF
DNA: TGTGCCAGCAGCGTAGCTGCACAGGGGCGCTATGAAAAACTGTTTTTT

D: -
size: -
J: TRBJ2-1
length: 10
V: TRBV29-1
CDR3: CSSRSNEQFF
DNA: TGCAGCTCTCGGAGTAATGAGCAGTTCTTC

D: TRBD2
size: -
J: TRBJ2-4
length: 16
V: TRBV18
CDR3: CASSQTSGSAKNIQYF
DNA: TGTGCCAGCTCACAAACTAGCGGGAGTGCCAAAAACATTCAGTACTTC

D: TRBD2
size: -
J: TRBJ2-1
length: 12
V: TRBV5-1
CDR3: CASSGGGDEQFF
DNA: TGCGCCAGCAGCGGGGGAGGGGATGAGCAGTTCTTC

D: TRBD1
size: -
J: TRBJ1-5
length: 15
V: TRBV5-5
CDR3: CASSRRQGFGQPQHF
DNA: TGTGCCAGCAGCAGAAGACAGGGGTTCGGTCAGCCCCAGCATTTT

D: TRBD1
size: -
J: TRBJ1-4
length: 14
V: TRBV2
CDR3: CASSSRDRGGKLFF
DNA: TGTGCCAGCAGCAGCCGGGACAGGGGAGGAAAACTGTTTTTT

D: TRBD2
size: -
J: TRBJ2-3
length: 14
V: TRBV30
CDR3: CAGEGLAGPDTQYF
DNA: TGTGCCGGGGAGGGACTAGCGGGACCAGATACGCAGTATTTT

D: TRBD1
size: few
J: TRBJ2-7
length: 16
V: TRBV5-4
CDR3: CASSSPYRDRGGEQYF
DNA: TGTGCCAGCAGCTCGCCTTACCGGGACAGGGGAGGCGAGCAGTACTTC

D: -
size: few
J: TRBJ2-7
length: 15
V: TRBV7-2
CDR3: CASSLASGSSYEQYF
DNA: TGTGCCAGCAGCTTAGCGAGTGGGAGCTCCTACGAGCAGTACTTC

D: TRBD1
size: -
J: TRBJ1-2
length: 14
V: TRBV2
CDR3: CASSEKGQIYGYTF
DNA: TGTGCCAGCAGTGAAAAGGGACAGATCTATGGCTACACCTTC

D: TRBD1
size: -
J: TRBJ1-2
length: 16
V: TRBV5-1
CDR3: CASSPWDSSPPGGYTF
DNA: TGCGCCAGCAGCCCATGGGACAGCTCACCTCCAGGAGGCTACACCTTC

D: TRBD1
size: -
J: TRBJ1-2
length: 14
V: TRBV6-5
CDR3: CASSPGGADYGYTF
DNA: TGTGCCAGCAGTCCAGGGGGCGCTGACTATGGCTACACCTTC

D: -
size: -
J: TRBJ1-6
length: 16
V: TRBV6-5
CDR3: CASSYGLDTSLSPLHF
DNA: TGTGCCAGCAGTTACGGGTTAGACACGTCCCTTTCACCCCTCCACTTT

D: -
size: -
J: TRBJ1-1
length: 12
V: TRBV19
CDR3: CASLGDNTEAFF
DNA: TGTGCCAGCCTAGGGGATAACACTGAAGCTTTCTTT

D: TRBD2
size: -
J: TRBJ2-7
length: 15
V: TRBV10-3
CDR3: CAISLEPGLGYEQYF
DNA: TGTGCCATCAGTCTGGAACCGGGACTAGGCTACGAGCAGTACTTC

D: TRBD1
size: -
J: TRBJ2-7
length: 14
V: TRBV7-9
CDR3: CASSSMTGSYEQYF
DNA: TGTGCCAGCAGCTCCATGACAGGGTCCTACGAGCAGTACTTC

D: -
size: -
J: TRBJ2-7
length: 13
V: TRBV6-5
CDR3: CASSYLDRPRQYF
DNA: TGTGCCAGCAGTTACTTGGACAGACCTCGGCAGTACTTC

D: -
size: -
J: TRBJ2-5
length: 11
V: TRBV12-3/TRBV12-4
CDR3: CASSSYETQYF
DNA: TGTGCCAGCAGTTCCTATGAGACCCAGTACTTC

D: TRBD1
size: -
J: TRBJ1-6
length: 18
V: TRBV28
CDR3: CASSPPGTGDLYQRALHF
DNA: TGTGCCAGCAGCCCCCCTGGGACAGGGGACCTATATCAGAGGGCCCTCCACTTT

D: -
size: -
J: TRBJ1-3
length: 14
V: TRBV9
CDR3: CASSPAVSGNTIYF
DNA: TGTGCCAGCAGCCCAGCGGTATCAGGAAACACCATATATTTT

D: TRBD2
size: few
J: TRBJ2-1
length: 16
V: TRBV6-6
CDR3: CASSYSPAGDNNEQFF
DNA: TGTGCCAGCAGTTACTCCCCAGCGGGAGATAACAATGAGCAGTTCTTC

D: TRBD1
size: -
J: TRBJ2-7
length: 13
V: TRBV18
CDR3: CASSLGQGYEQYF
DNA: TGTGCCAGCTCACTCGGACAGGGATACGAGCAGTACTTC

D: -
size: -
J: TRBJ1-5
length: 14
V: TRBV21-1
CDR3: CASSTDRGNQPQHF
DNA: TGTGCCAGCAGCACCGACAGGGGGAATCAGCCCCAGCATTTT

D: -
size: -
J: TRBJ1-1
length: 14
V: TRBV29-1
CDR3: CSVRSRGVDTEAFF
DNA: TGCAGCGTCCGGTCTCGGGGGGTTGACACTGAAGCTTTCTTT

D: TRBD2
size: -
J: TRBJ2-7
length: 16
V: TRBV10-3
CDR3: CAISPLAGGATYEQYF
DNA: TGTGCCATCAGCCCACTAGCGGGAGGGGCAACCTACGAGCAGTACTTC

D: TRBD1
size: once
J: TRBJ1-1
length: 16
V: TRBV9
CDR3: CASTITSGQVNTEAFF
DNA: TGTGCCAGCACCATAACTTCCGGACAGGTGAACACTGAAGCTTTCTTT

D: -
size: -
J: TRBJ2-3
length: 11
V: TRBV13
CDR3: CASSRGDTQYF
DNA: TGTGCCAGCAGCCGGGGTGATACGCAGTATTTT

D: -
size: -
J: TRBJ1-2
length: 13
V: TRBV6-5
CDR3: CASRPRTEHGYTF
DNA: TGTGCCAGCAGGCCCCGGACAGAGCATGGCTACACCTTC

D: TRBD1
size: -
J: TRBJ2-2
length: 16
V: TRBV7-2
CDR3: CASSQQTGGAPGELFF
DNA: TGTGCCAGCAGCCAACAGACAGGGGGCGCCCCCGGGGAGCTGTTTTTT

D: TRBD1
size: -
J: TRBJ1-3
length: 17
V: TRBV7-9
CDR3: CASSSERLQGPGNTIYF
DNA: TGTGCCAGCAGCTCCGAACGCCTACAGGGGCCCGGAAACACCATATATTTT

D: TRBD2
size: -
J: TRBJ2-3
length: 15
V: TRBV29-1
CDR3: CSAYLLAGPTDTQYF
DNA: TGCAGCGCCTACCTCTTAGCGGGACCCACAGATACGCAGTATTTT

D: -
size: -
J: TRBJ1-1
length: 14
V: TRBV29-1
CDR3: CSVERVLMNTEAFF
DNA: TGCAGCGTTGAGAGGGTCTTGATGAACACTGAAGCTTTCTTT

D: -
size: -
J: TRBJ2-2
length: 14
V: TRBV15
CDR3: CATSLAGSTGELFF
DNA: TGTGCCACCAGTCTGGCGGGGTCTACCGGGGAGCTGTTTTTT

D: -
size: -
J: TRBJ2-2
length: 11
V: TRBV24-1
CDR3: CATSAAGELFF
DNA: TGTGCCACCAGCGCGGCCGGGGAGCTGTTTTTT

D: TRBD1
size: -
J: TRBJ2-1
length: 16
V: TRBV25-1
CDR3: CASSEETGSLSGEQFF
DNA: TGTGCCAGCAGTGAAGAGACAGGGTCCCTATCTGGTGAGCAGTTCTTC

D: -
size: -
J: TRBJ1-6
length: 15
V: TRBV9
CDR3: CASSPVGVPNSPLHF
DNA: TGTGCCAGCAGCCCGGTCGGAGTCCCTAATTCACCCCTCCACTTT

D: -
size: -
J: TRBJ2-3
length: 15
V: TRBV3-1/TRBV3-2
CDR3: CASSPPGDNTDTQYF
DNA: TGTGCCAGCAGCCCCCCCGGGGACAACACAGATACGCAGTATTTT

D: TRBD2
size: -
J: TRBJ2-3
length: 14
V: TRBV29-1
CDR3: CSVSGKGSADTQYF
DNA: TGCAGCGTTAGCGGGAAGGGTTCGGCGGATACGCAGTATTTT

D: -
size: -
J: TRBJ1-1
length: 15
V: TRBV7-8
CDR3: CASSLADGGQTKAFF
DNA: TGTGCCAGCAGCTTAGCAGACGGAGGGCAGACAAAAGCTTTCTTT

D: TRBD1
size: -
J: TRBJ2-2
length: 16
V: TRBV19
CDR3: CASSGDRAVNTGELFF
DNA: TGTGCCAGTAGTGGCGACAGGGCGGTGAACACCGGGGAGCTGTTTTTT

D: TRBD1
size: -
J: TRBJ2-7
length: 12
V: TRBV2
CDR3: CASRQGAWEQYF
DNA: TGTGCCAGCAGGCAGGGGGCCTGGGAGCAGTACTTC

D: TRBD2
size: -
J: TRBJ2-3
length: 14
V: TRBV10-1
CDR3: CASSEIAGTDTQYF
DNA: TGCGCCAGCAGTGAGATAGCGGGGACAGATACGCAGTATTTT

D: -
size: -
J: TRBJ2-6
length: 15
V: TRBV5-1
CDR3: CASSLGTAGANVLTF
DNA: TGCGCCAGCAGCTTGGGGACAGCTGGGGCCAACGTCCTGACTTTC

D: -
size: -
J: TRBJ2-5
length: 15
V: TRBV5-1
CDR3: CASSLVSEYQETQYF
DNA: TGCGCCAGCAGCTTGGTGTCGGAGTACCAAGAGACCCAGTACTTC

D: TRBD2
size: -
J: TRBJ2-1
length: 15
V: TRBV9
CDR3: CASSVVLAGVGEQFF
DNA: TGTGCCAGCAGCGTAGTACTAGCGGGAGTGGGTGAGCAGTTCTTC